This is a list of T cell receptor beta chains from one sample in a study of OX40 agonist ivuxolimab in advanced cancers. Produced via immunoSEQ multiplex PCR; TCRdb's table is partial and in-frame only. The sample includes tens of thousands of clones, more than 85% of them seen just once. The sequencing used CD4+ or CD8+ T cells sorted from blood, collected in a trial of the OX40 agonist ivuxolimab. These receptors were obtained from an adult with an advanced solid tumor such as melanoma, head and neck, liver or kidney cancer. Each CDR3 is given with its conserved first and last residue. A D gene is named only where the DNA matches it firmly.

D gene: NA; V gene: TRBV6-6; CDR3 protein: CASSYVGVGTEAFF
D gene: TRBD2; V gene: TRBV4-1; CDR3 protein: CASSLEASGTYEQYF
D gene: NA; V gene: TRBV9; CDR3 protein: CASSRPGHQSEANVLTF
D gene: NA; V gene: TRBV7-9; CDR3 protein: CASSLGNYGYTF
D gene: NA; V gene: TRBV4-1; CDR3 protein: CASSQDRGGTGELFF
D gene: TRBD2; V gene: TRBV10-1; CDR3 protein: CASSQTSGRAWGETQYF
D gene: TRBD1; V gene: TRBV27; CDR3 protein: CASSWGQGREEQYF
D gene: NA; V gene: TRBV19; CDR3 protein: CASSNLAIYNEQFF
D gene: NA; V gene: TRBV9; CDR3 protein: CASSVEGLNSFYEQYF
D gene: NA; V gene: TRBV9; CDR3 protein: CASSVAGDFPYEQYF
D gene: NA; V gene: TRBV6-5; CDR3 protein: CASSKTGVGWEAFF
D gene: NA; V gene: TRBV30; CDR3 protein: CAWRAEGLPLTDTQYF
D gene: TRBD2; V gene: TRBV11-2; CDR3 protein: CASVPSGLASPDTQYF
D gene: TRBD1; V gene: TRBV7-9; CDR3 protein: CASSLTGGTNTGELFF
D gene: TRBD2; V gene: TRBV14; CDR3 protein: CASSQRTSGGTPTFAEQFF
D gene: TRBD2; V gene: TRBV28; CDR3 protein: CASSLAQGTSGTYNEQFF
D gene: NA; V gene: TRBV7-2; CDR3 protein: CASSPGTDYGYTF
D gene: NA; V gene: TRBV12-5; CDR3 protein: CASGSGGNYEQYF
D gene: TRBD1; V gene: TRBV6-5; CDR3 protein: CASSDRGIDYGYTF
D gene: TRBD2; V gene: TRBV30; CDR3 protein: CAWSRTSVSTDTQYF
D gene: NA; V gene: TRBV10-3; CDR3 protein: CAISEWAEISANQPQHF
D gene: NA; V gene: TRBV1; CDR3 protein: CTSSQEITRLAGGATDTQYF
D gene: NA; V gene: TRBV7-6; CDR3 protein: CASSLGYGIVNNEQFF
D gene: NA; V gene: TRBV5-6; CDR3 protein: CASSLGQGSDTQYF
D gene: NA; V gene: TRBV6-6; CDR3 protein: CASSYLGLNTEAFF
D gene: NA; V gene: TRBV9; CDR3 protein: CASSVWPGETQYF
D gene: TRBD2; V gene: TRBV10-2; CDR3 protein: CASSDPGGFKPPYEQYF
D gene: NA; V gene: TRBV2; CDR3 protein: CASSGLASSRAGELFF
D gene: TRBD1; V gene: TRBV4-2; CDR3 protein: CASSQEPTLDRGSYEQYF
D gene: TRBD1; V gene: TRBV23-1; CDR3 protein: CASSHQDRGGQPQHF
D gene: TRBD2; V gene: TRBV5-3; CDR3 protein: CARSPSFAGEASYEQYF
D gene: NA; V gene: TRBV7-9; CDR3 protein: CASSLAGTTSYNEQFF
D gene: NA; V gene: TRBV5-6; CDR3 protein: CASSFHASSNQPQHF
D gene: NA; V gene: TRBV7-3; CDR3 protein: CASSFSLGDNEQFF
D gene: NA; V gene: TRBV10-2; CDR3 protein: CASSESMGETQYF
D gene: NA; V gene: TRBV14; CDR3 protein: CASSQNTGYEQYF
D gene: TRBD1; V gene: TRBV7-3; CDR3 protein: CASSPTTGSHYGYTF
D gene: NA; V gene: TRBV7-2; CDR3 protein: CASSLSSQGMNTEAFF
D gene: TRBD2; V gene: TRBV27; CDR3 protein: CASSRTGGGSYNEQFF
D gene: NA; V gene: TRBV7-8; CDR3 protein: CASSLTLGGVGDGYTF
D gene: NA; V gene: TRBV28; CDR3 protein: CASSFVDPLNQPQHF
D gene: TRBD1; V gene: TRBV5-8; CDR3 protein: CASSDPGGQGADTQYF
D gene: NA; V gene: TRBV6-5; CDR3 protein: CASSASRAGELFF
D gene: NA; V gene: TRBV9; CDR3 protein: CASSVDGGNGNYGYTF
D gene: NA; V gene: TRBV16; CDR3 protein: CASSQFLTGKNTEAFF
D gene: NA; V gene: TRBV12-5; CDR3 protein: CASGKTGVQETQYF
D gene: TRBD1; V gene: TRBV28; CDR3 protein: CASSLQGNGELFF
D gene: NA; V gene: TRBV29-1; CDR3 protein: CSVDGSGSTDTQYF
D gene: NA; V gene: TRBV9; CDR3 protein: CASSPRWSGEGYTF
D gene: NA; V gene: TRBV13; CDR3 protein: CASSLGRGSYNEQFF
D gene: NA; V gene: TRBV27; CDR3 protein: CASSGPPSYEQYF
D gene: TRBD1; V gene: TRBV5-6; CDR3 protein: CASSWDRGTYNEQFF
D gene: NA; V gene: TRBV15; CDR3 protein: CATSRDRSTRWGYTF
D gene: TRBD1; V gene: TRBV4-1; CDR3 protein: CASSPGTGVMDTEAFF